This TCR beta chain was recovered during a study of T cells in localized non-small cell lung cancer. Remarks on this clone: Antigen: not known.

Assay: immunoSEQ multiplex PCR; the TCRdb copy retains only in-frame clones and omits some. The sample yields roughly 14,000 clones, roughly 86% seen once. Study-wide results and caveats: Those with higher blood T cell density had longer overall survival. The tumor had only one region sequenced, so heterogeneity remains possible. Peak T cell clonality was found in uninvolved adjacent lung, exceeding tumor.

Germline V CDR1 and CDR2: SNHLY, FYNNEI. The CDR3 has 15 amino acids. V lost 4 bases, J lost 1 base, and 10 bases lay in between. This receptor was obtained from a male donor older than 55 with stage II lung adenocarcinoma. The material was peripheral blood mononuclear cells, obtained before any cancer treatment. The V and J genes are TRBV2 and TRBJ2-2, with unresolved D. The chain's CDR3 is CASSVPYRNTGELFF. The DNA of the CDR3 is TGTGCCAGCAGTGTCCCGTACCGGAACACCGGGGAGCTGTTTTTT.